This T cell receptor beta chain stems from a study of shared clonotypes between healthy human individuals. A few counts support this clone. CDR1 and CDR2 (germline): SEHNR, FQNEAQ (reference sequence). Trimming stripped 5 bases from V and 7 bases from J, with 18 bases between. The CDR3 is made up of 14 amino acids. The authors divided CD4+ cells into CD45RA+ naive and CD45RA-negative memory subsets. The run depth of the assay was deep. Per the original data handling: ImmunoSEQ only sent back junction sequences with no quality scores, so filtering was done differently. TCRdb's table, derived via immunoSEQ multiplex PCR, lists solely in-frame clones and lacks some. V and J calls and clone size are those listed in that table; D and trimming were worked out from the DNA. Found here are around 700,000 clones, 55% to 85% of them singletons; the top ten hold 1.5% to 2%.

The V and J genes are TRBV7-9 and TRBJ2-7; tentatively, D is TRBD1 (6 bases). The clonotype originates from a woman aged 25 to 39 in good health. The sample taken for sequencing was memory CD4+ T cells sorted from blood. This sample's subset: CD45RA-negative fraction. Here the CDR3 reads CASSPPGQNGEQYF. CDR3 nucleotides: TGTGCCAGCAGCCCCCCGGGACAAAACGGGGAGCAGTACTTC.